The 31 T cell receptor beta chains below come from one sample, sequenced in a study of blood T cell repertoires in COVID-19. Sequenced by immunoSEQ multiplex PCR; TCRdb stores in-frame clones only, minus some. The sample shows about 95,000 clones, about 84% of them seen only once. The sequenced material came from peripheral blood. These receptors originate from a human donor in a cohort sampled during active COVID-19.

This chain connects TRBV7-3 to TRBJ2-3, with 8 bases aligning to TRBD2. The ends lost 5 bases at V and 1 base at J; junction bases unmatched: 11. The germline V gene has CDR1 SGHTA and CDR2 FQGTGA. CDR3 size: 17 residues. CDR3 region: CASSPRTSPIRTDTQYF. The CDR3 coding sequence is TGTGCCAGCAGCCCCCGGACTAGCCCGATCCGCACAGATACGCAGTATTTT.

V is TRBV6-5 and J is TRBJ1-5, with no clear D. This CDR3 contains 13 residues. Germline V gene sequence: CDR1 MNHEY, CDR2 SVGAGI. Trimming took 4 bases from V and 2 from J, leaving 6 bases between them. The DNA for the CDR3 is TGTGCCAGCAGTTGGGCAGGCAATCAGCCCCAGCATTTT. It codes for CASSWAGNQPQHF.

The gene calls are TRBV6-1 and TRBJ1-3; no clear D gene. The CDR3 length is 15 residues. Germline V gene lookup returns CDR1 MNHNS and CDR2 SASEGT. Trimming left V 3 bases short and J 2 bases short, with 11 bases between. DNA of the CDR3: TGTGCCAGCAGTGATTCCGGTTCCCCTGGAAACACCATATATTTT. It encodes CASSDSGSPGNTIYF.

The chain is built from TRBV18 and TRBJ2-1, with 8 bases aligning to TRBD1. CDR1 and CDR2 from the germline V gene are KGHSH and LQKENI. The CDR3 sequence is 16 residues long. V trimming: 2 bases; J trimming: 1 base; junction bases outside the gene matches: 4. Written as DNA, the CDR3 is TGTGCCAGCTCACCATTTGGACAGGGTTCCTACAATGAGCAGTTCTTC. It specifies CASSPFGQGSYNEQFF.

The J gene is TRBJ2-5, the V gene TRBV9; 16 bases map to TRBD2. Germline V CDR1 and CDR2: SGDLS, YYNGEE. The ends lost 0 bases at V and 4 bases at J; junction bases unmatched: 3. The CDR3 length is 17 residues. CDR3 coding DNA: TGTGCCAGCAGCGTAGAGGGACTAGCGGGGGGGGCAGAGACCCAGTACTTC. It specifies CASSVEGLAGGAETQYF.

This chain links TRBV11-3 with TRBJ2-1, with a tentative D call TRBD2 (5 bases). The CDR3 runs to 13 residues. The V gene's germline CDR1 is SGHNT and CDR2 YENEEA. V lost 4 bases to trimming and J lost 6 bases, with 10 bases between them. CDR3 protein: CASSSGYGNEQFF. CDR3 DNA: TGTGCCAGCAGCTCGGGGTACGGCAATGAGCAGTTCTTC.

This chain joins TRBV12-3 or TRBV12-4 and TRBJ2-2; possible D gene TRBD2, 5 bases. The CDR3 sequence is 13 residues long. The V and J ends lost 9 bases and 4 bases respectively, with 12 bases between them. CDR3: CASRRGGTGELFF. For the CDR3, the DNA is TGTGCCAGTCGGAGAGGAGGCACCGGGGAGCTGTTTTTT.

V is TRBV5-1 and J is TRBJ1-1; 7 bases are a match to TRBD1. CDR1 and CDR2 from the germline V gene are SGHRS and YFSETQ. The CDR3 contains 14 residues. With V trimmed by 4 bases and J by 4 bases, 7 bases remained unmatched. This chain's CDR3 is CASSRTGGSTEAFF. CDR3 coding DNA: TGCGCCAGCAGCCGGACAGGAGGATCCACTGAAGCTTTCTTT.

The rearrangement joins TRBV28 to TRBJ2-5, with a possible D match to TRBD1 (5 bases). V was clipped by 3 bases and J by 2 bases, with 10 bases between them. The CDR3 sequence is 14 residues long. Germline V gene sequence: CDR1 MDHEN, CDR2 SYDVKM. CDR3 in amino acids: CASSFGAVQETQYF. The CDR3 bases are TGTGCCAGCAGTTTTGGGGCCGTACAAGAGACCCAGTACTTC.

This clone has just a few counts. This chain links TRBV7-8 with TRBJ1-2; no reliable D call. The CDR3 covers 13 residues. Germline values: CDR1 SGHVS, CDR2 FQNEAQ. The ends were cut back, 4 bases at V and 8 bases at J, with 14 bases in the middle. CDR3 in amino acids: CASSSMTPPGYTF. CDR3 sequence (DNA): TGTGCCAGCAGCTCTATGACTCCTCCCGGCTACACCTTC.

CDR3 in amino acids: CASSPRQNSGANVLTF. The CDR3 region has the DNA TGTGCCAGCAGCCCGAGACAGAACTCTGGGGCCAACGTCCTGACTTTC. The chain links TRBV7-2 to TRBJ2-6; maybe TRBD1 (5 bases). Per germline, CDR1 SGHTA and CDR2 FQGNSA. Trimming stripped 5 bases from V and 0 bases from J, with 11 bases between. This CDR3 is 16 amino acids long.

The chain has TRBV7-8 and TRBJ2-7, with 9 bases identical to TRBD2. The ends lost 5 bases at V and 6 bases at J; junction bases unmatched: 11. Germline CDR1 reads SGHVS; CDR2 reads FQNEAQ. The CDR3 is 15 amino acids. CDR3 sequence (DNA): TGTGCCAGCAGCCCCCGGGTAGCGGGGGCCCGCGAGCAGTACTTC. Translated, it gives CASSPRVAGAREQYF.

This clone appeared a few times. The rearrangement joins TRBV10-2 to TRBJ1-3, with TRBD1 as a possible D gene (6 bases). The CDR3 has 15 residues. Per germline, CDR1 WSHSY and CDR2 SAAADI. The V and J ends lost 2 bases and 2 bases respectively, with 10 bases between them. CDR3 sequence reads: CASSERGGTGNTIYF. The CDR3 region has the DNA TGCGCCAGCAGTGAGAGGGGGGGCACTGGAAACACCATATATTTT.

V and J are TRBV4-2 and TRBJ1-5, with 8 bases identical to TRBD1. Germline CDR1 and CDR2: LGHNA and YNFKEQ. V lost 4 bases, J lost 1 base, and 3 bases stayed unmatched. This CDR3 region has 15 residues. The CDR3 is CASSPGGSSNQPQHF. Written as DNA, the CDR3 is TGTGCCAGCAGCCCAGGGGGCTCGAGCAATCAGCCCCAGCATTTT.

The V and J genes are TRBV24-1 and TRBJ2-1, with TRBD1 matching over 8 bases. CDR3 size: 15 residues. CDR1 and CDR2 from the germline V gene are KGHDR and SFDVKD. Losses at the gene ends were 4 bases for V and 11 bases for J; bases not matched to a gene: 12. This CDR3 is CATSDSGQVQPQQFF. CDR3 sequence (DNA): TGTGCCACCAGTGACTCGGGACAGGTACAACCGCAGCAGTTCTTC.

The rearrangement links TRBV18 to TRBJ2-2; TRBD2 matches 12 bases. V shed 0 bases, J shed 5 bases, and the junction held 7 bases outside the gene matches. Germline assignment: CDR1 KGHSH and CDR2 LQKENI. This CDR3 spans 18 amino acids. DNA of the CDR3: TGTGCCAGCTCACCACCTGGACTAGCGGGGTCGGGGACCGGGGAGCTGTTTTTT. It is translated as CASSPPGLAGSGTGELFF.

This clone has only a few counts. The chain joins TRBV5-1 to TRBJ2-6, with TRBD1 matching over 7 bases. Germline V gene sequence: CDR1 SGHRS, CDR2 YFSETQ. The CDR3 covers 19 residues. V trimming: 4 bases; J trimming: 0 bases; junction bases outside the gene matches: 13. CDR3 DNA: TGCGCCAGCAGCGCGCGGCAGGGGGTTTTTAGCTCTGGGGCCAACGTCCTGACTTTC. It encodes CASSARQGVFSSGANVLTF.

This rearrangement joins TRBV7-2 to TRBJ1-4; 8 bases map to TRBD1. The CDR3 is made up of 13 amino acids. Trimming removed 7 bases from V and 5 bases from J; junction bases left unmatched: 3. CDR1 is SGHTA and CDR2 is FQGNSA in the germline V gene. The CDR3 DNA is TGTGCCAGCACGTGGACAGGGAATGAAAAACTGTTTTTT. This codes for CASTWTGNEKLFF.

The J gene is TRBJ2-7, the V gene TRBV29-1; D ambiguous. CDR3 size: 12 residues. Germline values: CDR1 SQVTM, CDR2 ANQGSEA. The germline V and J ends were trimmed by 5 bases and 0 bases, with 8 bases remaining between them. Here the CDR3 reads CSVQGGSYEQYF. CDR3 bases: TGCAGCGTTCAAGGCGGCTCCTACGAGCAGTACTTC.

The chain recombines TRBV5-1 with TRBJ2-7; TRBD2 matches at 8 bases. The J segment lost 7 bases and the V segment lost 5 bases, leaving 17 bases of the junction unmatched. Per the germline V gene, CDR1 is SGHRS and CDR2 is YFSETQ. This CDR3 spans 16 amino acids. This chain's CDR3 is CASSLELAVGLREQYF. The CDR3 DNA sequence: TGCGCCAGCAGTCTGGAACTAGCGGTAGGCCTGAGGGAGCAGTACTTC.

The rearrangement uses TRBV3-1 (or the pseudogene TRBV3-2) and TRBJ2-4, with TRBD1 matching 7 bases. The CDR3 loop spans 17 amino acids. The V gene end was trimmed by 5 bases and the J gene end by 0 bases; junction bases not matched to a gene: 10. The V gene's germline CDR1 is LGHDT and CDR2 YNNKEL (reference sequence). The CDR3 DNA follows: TGTGCCAGCAGCTATTACAGGGGAGCACTAGCCAAAAACATTCAGTACTTC. This gives the protein CASSYYRGALAKNIQYF.

The chain recombines TRBV3-1 (or the pseudogene TRBV3-2) with TRBJ2-2; weak D call: TRBD2 (5 bases). The V gene lost 7 bases and the J gene lost 5 bases, with 8 bases spanning the gap. Per germline, CDR1 LGHDT and CDR2 YNNKEL (reference sequence). This CDR3 spans 12 amino acids. In DNA, the CDR3 is TGTGCCAGCAATCTAGCTACCGGGGAGCTGTTTTTT. Translated: CASNLATGELFF.

This clone was seen a few times. The chain joins TRBV6-2 or TRBV6-3 to TRBJ2-2; unclear D gene. This CDR3 spans 14 amino acids. Trimming shortened V by 5 bases and J by 5 bases, and 12 bases separated the two germline ends. Germline CDR1 MNHEY, CDR2 SVGEGT. The CDR3: CASSDHHGTGELFF. DNA of the CDR3: TGTGCCAGCAGTGACCACCACGGGACCGGGGAGCTGTTTTTT.

The V and J genes are TRBV4-1 and TRBJ2-3; 14 bases map to TRBD2. Germline V lookup: CDR1 MGHRA, CDR2 YSYEKL. The trim removed 4 bases at V and 0 bases at J, leaving 3 bases unmatched. The CDR3 is 17 amino acids. The CDR3 bases are TGCGCCAGCAGCCGGGGACTAGCGGGGGCTAGCACAGATACGCAGTATTTT. It specifies CASSRGLAGASTDTQYF.

The chain carries TRBV5-4 and TRBJ1-2, with D hard to call. This CDR3 has 16 residues. CDR1 SGHNT and CDR2 YYREEE come from the germline V gene (reference sequence). The V end lost 0 bases, the J end lost 8 bases, and 20 bases lay between the germline ends. The CDR3 spells CASSLVLATAGRGYTF. DNA of the CDR3: TGTGCCAGCAGCTTGGTGTTGGCCACAGCGGGGAGGGGCTACACCTTC.

The chain has TRBV5-4 and TRBJ2-2; TRBD2 matches 12 bases. Trimming at V came to 4 bases and at J to 3 bases, leaving 7 bases not matched to a gene. The germline V gene has CDR1 SGHNT and CDR2 YYREEE (reference sequence). This CDR3 comprises 17 residues. CDR3 DNA: TGTGCCAGCAGCACAGAAGGACTAGCGGGGTACACCGGGGAGCTGTTTTTT. This encodes CASSTEGLAGYTGELFF.

The chain combines TRBV11-2 with TRBJ2-2; the D gene is possibly TRBD1 (6 bases). Trimming cost V 5 bases and J 8 bases, with 18 bases left between them. CDR3 length equals 15 residues. Germline V gives CDR1 SGHAT, CDR2 FQNNGV. Here the CDR3 reads CASSTQQGMTGELFF. DNA for the CDR3: TGTGCCAGCAGCACCCAACAGGGAATGACGGGGGAGCTGTTTTTT.

The J gene is TRBJ2-7, the V gene TRBV15; D call uncertain. V was pared by 0 bases and J by 2 bases, with 11 bases between. This CDR3 region has 15 residues. Germline assignment: CDR1 LNHNV and CDR2 YYDKDF (reference sequence). CDR3 amino acids: CATSRDAGPTYEQYF. The CDR3 DNA follows: TGTGCCACCAGCAGAGATGCAGGTCCTACCTACGAGCAGTACTTC.

The chain has TRBV9 and TRBJ2-7; 11 positions agree with TRBD1. The V segment lost 3 bases and the J segment 5 bases; nucleotides outside the gene matches: 4. The CDR3 loop spans 14 amino acids. Germline V gene data show CDR1 as SGDLS and CDR2 as YYNGEE. The CDR3 DNA reads as TGTGCCAGCAGCGGAGGGACAGGGGGGAACGAGCAGTACTTC. Amino acid sequence: CASSGGTGGNEQYF. Supplemented by reference TRBV9 and TRBJ2-7, the full variable domain reads DSGVTQTPKHLITATGQRVTLRCSPRSGDLSVYWYQQSLDQGLQFLIQYYNGEERAKGNILERFSAQQFPDLHSELNLSSLELGDSALYFCASSGGTGGNEQYFGPGTRLTVT.

The V gene is TRBV5-1, the J gene TRBJ2-1; possible D gene TRBD2, 5 bases. The CDR3 runs 15 residues. The V end lost 7 bases, the J end lost 0 bases, and 14 bases lay between the germline ends. CDR1 SGHRS and CDR2 YFSETQ come from the germline V gene. The CDR3 coding sequence is TGCGCCAGCTCTAACCGGGATCCCTCCTACAATGAGCAGTTCTTC. Its translation: CASSNRDPSYNEQFF.

This clone was counted a few times. The J gene is TRBJ2-2, the V gene TRBV18; weak D call: TRBD2 (6 bases). V dropped 3 bases and J dropped 1 base, with 12 bases sitting between them. The CDR3 loop spans 16 amino acids. Germline CDR1 and CDR2: KGHSH and LQKENI. The CDR3 DNA follows: TGTGCCAGCTCACCGGCGGGACCGCTGAACACCGGGGAGCTGTTTTTT. This translates into CASSPAGPLNTGELFF.